The clone carrying this T cell receptor beta chain was detected ten times or more. The data stem from a study of regulatory T cells in long-lasting Graves disease. Sample time point: newly diagnosed GD, antithyroid drugs for less than 3 months. PBMC RNA was the source of the TCR library. The authors diagnosed Graves' disease using American Thyroid Association guidelines. From germline, CDR1 is PRHDT and CDR2 FYEKMQ (reference sequence). The CDR3 runs 15 residues. V lost 5 bases to trimming and J lost 3 bases; unmatched junction nucleotides: 5. Libraries of TCR beta came from iRepertoire HTBI primers plus Arm-PCR of CDR3 regions. TCRdb reprocessed the multiplex PCR reads via MiXCR and lists one record per CDR3 protein. This table has 510,000 or so distinct CDR3 sequences, around 12% appearing once. These data were also filed under a second study, of T cells in Graves' hyperthyroidism and ophthalmopathy. Per that study: Absent ophthalmopathy progression within 18 months defined stable Graves' hyperthyroidism. Diagnoses were established using clinical symptoms, serum thyroxine and TRAb, thyroid ultrasound and orbital computed tomography. A first-round RT-PCR of the TCR CDR3 used the HTBI primer set.

This material consisted of peripheral blood mononuclear cells (PBMCs), taken at new diagnosis, from a patient treated with antithyroid drugs. The chain carries TRBV13 and TRBJ1-5, with 9 bases fitting TRBD1. The clonotype originates from a woman in her thirties with Graves disease. CDR3: CASSLGQGINQPQHF. The CDR3 DNA reads TGTGCCAGCAGCCTTGGACAGGGGATCAATCAGCCCCAGCATTTT.